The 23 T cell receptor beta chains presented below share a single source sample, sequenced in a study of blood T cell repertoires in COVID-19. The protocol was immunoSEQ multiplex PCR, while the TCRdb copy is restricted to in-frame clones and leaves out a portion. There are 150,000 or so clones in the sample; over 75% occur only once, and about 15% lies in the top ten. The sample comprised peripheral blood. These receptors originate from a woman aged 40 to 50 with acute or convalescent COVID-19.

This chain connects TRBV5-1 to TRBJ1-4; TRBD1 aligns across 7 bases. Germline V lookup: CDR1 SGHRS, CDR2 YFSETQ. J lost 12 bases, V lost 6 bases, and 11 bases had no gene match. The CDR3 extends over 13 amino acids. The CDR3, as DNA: TGCGCCAGCAACCGAGATCGGGACAGAGAACTGTTTTTT. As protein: CASNRDRDRELFF.

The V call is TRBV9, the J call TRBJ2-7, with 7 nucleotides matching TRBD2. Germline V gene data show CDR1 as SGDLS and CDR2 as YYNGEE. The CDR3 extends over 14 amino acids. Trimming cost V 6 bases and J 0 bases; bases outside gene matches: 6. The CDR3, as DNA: TGTGCCAGCACACCGGGGGGAAGCTCCTACGAGCAGTACTTC. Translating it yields CASTPGGSSYEQYF.

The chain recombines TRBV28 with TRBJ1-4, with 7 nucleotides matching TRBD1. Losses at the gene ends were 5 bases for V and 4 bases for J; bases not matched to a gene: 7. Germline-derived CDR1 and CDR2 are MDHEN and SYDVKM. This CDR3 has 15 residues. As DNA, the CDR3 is TGTGCCAGCAGTGACCGGGACAGACTTAATGAAAAACTGTTTTTT. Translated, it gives CASSDRDRLNEKLFF.

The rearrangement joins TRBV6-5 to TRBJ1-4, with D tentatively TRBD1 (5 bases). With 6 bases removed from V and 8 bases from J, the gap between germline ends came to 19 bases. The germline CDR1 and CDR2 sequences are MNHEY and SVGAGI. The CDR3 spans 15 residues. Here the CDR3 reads CASRELGGGYEKLFF. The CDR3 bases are TGTGCCAGCAGGGAGCTTGGGGGAGGGTACGAAAAACTGTTTTTT.

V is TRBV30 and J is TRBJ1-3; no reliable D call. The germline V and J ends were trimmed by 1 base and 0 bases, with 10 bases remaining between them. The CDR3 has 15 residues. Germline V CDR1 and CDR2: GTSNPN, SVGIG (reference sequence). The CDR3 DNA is TGTGCCTGGAGTGCCCTCGGGATCTCTGGAAACACCATATATTTT. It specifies CAWSALGISGNTIYF.

The CDR3 here is CASSVPYYSGANVLTF. The CDR3 region has the DNA TGTGCCAGCAGCGTTCCCTATTATTCTGGGGCCAACGTCCTGACTTTC. The chain joins TRBV11-2 to TRBJ2-6; D not certain. The CDR3 runs to 16 residues. The V end lost 5 bases, the J end lost 1 base, and 12 bases lay between the germline ends. Germline CDR1 is SGHAT and CDR2 is FQNNGV.

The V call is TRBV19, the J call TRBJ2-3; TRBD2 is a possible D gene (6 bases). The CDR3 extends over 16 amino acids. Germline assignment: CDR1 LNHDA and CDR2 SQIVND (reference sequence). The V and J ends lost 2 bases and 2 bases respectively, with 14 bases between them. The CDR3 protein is CASSITWRGYTDTQYF. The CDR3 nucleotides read TGTGCCAGTAGTATAACATGGCGGGGTTACACAGATACGCAGTATTTT.

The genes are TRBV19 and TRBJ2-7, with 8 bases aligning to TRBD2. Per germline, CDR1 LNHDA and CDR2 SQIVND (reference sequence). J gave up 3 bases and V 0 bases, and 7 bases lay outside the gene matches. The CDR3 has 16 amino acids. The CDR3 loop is CASSIDPGGTYYEQYF. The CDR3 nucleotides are TGTGCCAGTAGTATAGATCCGGGAGGGACTTACTACGAGCAGTACTTC.

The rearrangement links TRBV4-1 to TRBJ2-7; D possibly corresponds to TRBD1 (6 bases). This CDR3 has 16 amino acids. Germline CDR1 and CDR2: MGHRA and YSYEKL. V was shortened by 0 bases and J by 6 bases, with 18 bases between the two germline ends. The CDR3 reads CASSQEEDSRFSEQYF. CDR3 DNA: TGCGCCAGCAGCCAAGAAGAGGACAGCCGCTTTTCCGAGCAGTACTTC.

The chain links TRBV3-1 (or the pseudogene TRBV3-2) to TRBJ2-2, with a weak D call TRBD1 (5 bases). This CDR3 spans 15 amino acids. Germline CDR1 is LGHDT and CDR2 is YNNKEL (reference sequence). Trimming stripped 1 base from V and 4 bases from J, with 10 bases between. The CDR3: CASSQVGALTGELFF. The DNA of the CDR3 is TGTGCCAGCAGCCAAGTAGGGGCTCTCACCGGGGAGCTGTTTTTT.

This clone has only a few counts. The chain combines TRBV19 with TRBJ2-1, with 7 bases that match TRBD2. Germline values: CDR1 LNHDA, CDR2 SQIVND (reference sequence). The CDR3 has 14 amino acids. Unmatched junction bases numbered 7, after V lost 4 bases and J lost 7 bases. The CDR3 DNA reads TGTGCCAGTAGTAAAGCGGGATTTTCAAATGAGCAGTTCTTC. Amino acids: CASSKAGFSNEQFF.

Here the CDR3 reads CASSTRTGGVSGYGYTF. CDR3 nucleotide sequence: TGTGCCAGCAGCACAAGGACAGGGGGCGTATCGGGCTATGGCTACACCTTC. The genes are TRBV9 and TRBJ1-2, with 11 bases that match TRBD1. The CDR3 totals 17 residues. Germline V gives CDR1 SGDLS, CDR2 YYNGEE. The junction had 12 bases not matched to a gene; V was cut back by 4 bases and J by 4 bases.

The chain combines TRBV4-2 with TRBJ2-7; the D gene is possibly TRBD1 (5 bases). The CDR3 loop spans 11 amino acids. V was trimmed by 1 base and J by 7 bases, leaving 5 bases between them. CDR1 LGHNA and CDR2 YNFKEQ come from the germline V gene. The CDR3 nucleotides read TGTGCCAGCAGCCAAGGGACAGAGCAGTACTTC. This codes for CASSQGTEQYF.

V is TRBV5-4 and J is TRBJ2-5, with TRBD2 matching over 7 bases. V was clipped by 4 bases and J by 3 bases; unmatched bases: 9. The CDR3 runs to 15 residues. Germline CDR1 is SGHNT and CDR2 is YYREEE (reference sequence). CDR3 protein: CASSPGGRGEETQYF. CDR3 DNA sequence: TGTGCCAGCAGCCCGGGGGGACGGGGAGAAGAGACCCAGTACTTC.

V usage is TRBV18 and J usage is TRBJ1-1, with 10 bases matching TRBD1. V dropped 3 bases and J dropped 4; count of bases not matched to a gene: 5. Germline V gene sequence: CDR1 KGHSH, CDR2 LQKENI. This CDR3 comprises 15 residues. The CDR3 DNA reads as TGTGCCAGCTCACCGAGTCGGACAGGGGGCACTGAAGCTTTCTTT. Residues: CASSPSRTGGTEAFF.

The CDR3 loop is CASSFFGGGLAGANYEQYF. The DNA of the CDR3 is TGTGCCAGCAGCTTTTTCGGGGGGGGACTAGCGGGAGCAAATTACGAGCAGTACTTC. This rearrangement joins TRBV11-2 to TRBJ2-7; 14 bases are a match to TRBD2. Trimming removed 3 bases from V and 4 bases from J; junction bases left unmatched: 14. The CDR3 extends over 19 amino acids. Germline assignment: CDR1 SGHAT and CDR2 FQNNGV.

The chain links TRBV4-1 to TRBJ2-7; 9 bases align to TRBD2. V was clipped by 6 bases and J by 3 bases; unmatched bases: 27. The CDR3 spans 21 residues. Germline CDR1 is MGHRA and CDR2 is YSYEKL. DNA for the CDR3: TGCGCCAGCAGTTTCCACTCGATTACCCGAATTAATAGCGGGGGTTTCTACGAGCAGTACTTC. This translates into CASSFHSITRINSGGFYEQYF.

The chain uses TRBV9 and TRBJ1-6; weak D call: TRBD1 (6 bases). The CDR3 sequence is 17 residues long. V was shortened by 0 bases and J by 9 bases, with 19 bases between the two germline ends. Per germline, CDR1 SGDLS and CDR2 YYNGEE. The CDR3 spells CASSVGVQGGEFSPLHF. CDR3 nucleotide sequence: TGTGCCAGCAGCGTAGGGGTACAGGGTGGGGAATTTTCACCCCTCCACTTT.

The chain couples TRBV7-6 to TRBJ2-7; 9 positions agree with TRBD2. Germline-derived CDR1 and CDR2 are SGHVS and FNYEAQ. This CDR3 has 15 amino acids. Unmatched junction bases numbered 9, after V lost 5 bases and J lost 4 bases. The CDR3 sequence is CASSANSGSWYEQYF. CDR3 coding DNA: TGTGCCAGCAGCGCAAATAGCGGGAGTTGGTACGAGCAGTACTTC.

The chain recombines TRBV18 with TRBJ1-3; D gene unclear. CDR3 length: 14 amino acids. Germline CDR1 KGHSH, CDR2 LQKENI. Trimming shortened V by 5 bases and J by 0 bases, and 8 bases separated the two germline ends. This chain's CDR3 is CASSMKSSGNTIYF. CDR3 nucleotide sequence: TGTGCCAGCTCAATGAAGAGCTCTGGAAACACCATATATTTT.

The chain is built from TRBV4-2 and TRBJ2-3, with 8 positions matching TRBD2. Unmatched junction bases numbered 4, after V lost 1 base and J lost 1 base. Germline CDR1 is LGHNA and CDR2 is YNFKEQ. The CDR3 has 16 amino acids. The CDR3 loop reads CASSQAAGAGTDTQYF. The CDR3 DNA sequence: TGTGCCAGCAGCCAAGCAGCGGGAGCTGGCACAGATACGCAGTATTTT.

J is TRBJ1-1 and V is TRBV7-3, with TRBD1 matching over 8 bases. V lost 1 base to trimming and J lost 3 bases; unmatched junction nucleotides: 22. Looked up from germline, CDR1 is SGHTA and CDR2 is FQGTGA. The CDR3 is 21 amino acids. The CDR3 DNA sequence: TGTGCCAGCAGCTTAATACCCATTTTACAGACAGGGGACCTACCTTACACTGAAGCTTTCTTT. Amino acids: CASSLIPILQTGDLPYTEAFF.

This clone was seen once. CDR3 sequence: CSVDGDRGYAEAFF. CDR3 coding DNA: TGCAGCGTTGACGGCGACAGGGGGTATGCTGAAGCTTTCTTT. The chain combines TRBV29-1 with TRBJ1-1; 9 nucleotides match TRBD1. The CDR3 has 14 residues. J gave up 6 bases and V 3 bases, and 8 bases lay outside the gene matches. Germline loops: CDR1 SQVTM, CDR2 ANQGSEA.